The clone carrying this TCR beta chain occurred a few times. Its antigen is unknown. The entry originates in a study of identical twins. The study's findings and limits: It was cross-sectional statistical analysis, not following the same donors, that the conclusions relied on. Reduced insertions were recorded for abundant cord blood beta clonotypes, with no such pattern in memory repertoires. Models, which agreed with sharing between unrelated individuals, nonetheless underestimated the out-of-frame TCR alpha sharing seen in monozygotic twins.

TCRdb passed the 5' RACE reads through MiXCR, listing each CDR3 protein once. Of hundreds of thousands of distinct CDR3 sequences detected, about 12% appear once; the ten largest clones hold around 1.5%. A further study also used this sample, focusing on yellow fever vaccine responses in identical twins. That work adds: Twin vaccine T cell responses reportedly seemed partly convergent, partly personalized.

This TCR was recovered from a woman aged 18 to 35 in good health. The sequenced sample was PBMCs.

CDR3 loop: CASSLSAYGYTF. CDR3 sequence (DNA): TGTGCCAGCAGCTTATCAGCCTATGGCTACACCTTC. The chain joins TRBV11-3 to TRBJ1-2; D gene uncertain. CDR1 SGHNT and CDR2 YENEEA come from the germline V gene. This CDR3 spans 12 amino acids. The V end lost 2 bases, the J end lost 4 bases, and 5 bases lay between the germline ends.